The TCR beta chain described here comes from a study of regulatory T cells in long-lasting Graves disease. Study outcomes and limitations: Study of thyroid tissue was not done, with only peripheral blood studied. More public clonotypes were shared by persistent patients (about 3,000) than by new patients (approximately 1,000).

This CDR3 has 13 amino acids. The V and J ends lost 6 bases and 3 bases respectively, with 11 bases between them. With iRepertoire HTBI primers and Arm-PCR of CDR3 regions, TCR beta libraries were built. MiXCR was run by TCRdb on the multiplex PCR reads, yielding one entry per CDR3 protein. Among a few hundred thousand distinct CDR3 sequences listed, 20% to 25% were seen once. The time point was: persistent/refractory GD, antithyroid drugs over 5 years with positive TRAb. Scientists built the TCR library using RNA that was extracted from PBMCs. Many counts were recorded for this clonotype. The antigen remains unidentified.

The sequencing used peripheral blood mononuclear cells (PBMCs), collected when the disease was refractory, from a patient treated with antithyroid drugs. The J gene is TRBJ2-5, the V gene TRBV12-3 or TRBV12-4; weak D call: TRBD1 (5 bases). This clonotype originated in a woman between 35 and 50 years old with Graves disease. For the CDR3, the DNA is TGTGCCAGCAGAAGGACAAGAGAAGAGACCCAGTACTTC. Encoded protein: CASRRTREETQYF.